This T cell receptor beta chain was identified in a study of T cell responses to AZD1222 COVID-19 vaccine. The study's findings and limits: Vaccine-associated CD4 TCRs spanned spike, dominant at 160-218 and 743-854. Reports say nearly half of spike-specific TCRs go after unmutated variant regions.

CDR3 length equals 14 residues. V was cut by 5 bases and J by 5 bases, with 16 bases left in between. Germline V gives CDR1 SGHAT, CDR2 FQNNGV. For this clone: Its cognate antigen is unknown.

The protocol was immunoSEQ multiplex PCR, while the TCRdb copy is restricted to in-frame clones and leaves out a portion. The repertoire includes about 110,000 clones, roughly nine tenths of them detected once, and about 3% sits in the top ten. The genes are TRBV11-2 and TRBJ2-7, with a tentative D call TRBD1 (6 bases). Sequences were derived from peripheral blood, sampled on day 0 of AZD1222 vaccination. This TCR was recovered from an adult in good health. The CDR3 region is CASSKWGLLNEQYF. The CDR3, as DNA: TGTGCCAGCAGCAAGTGGGGGCTGTTAAACGAGCAGTACTTC.